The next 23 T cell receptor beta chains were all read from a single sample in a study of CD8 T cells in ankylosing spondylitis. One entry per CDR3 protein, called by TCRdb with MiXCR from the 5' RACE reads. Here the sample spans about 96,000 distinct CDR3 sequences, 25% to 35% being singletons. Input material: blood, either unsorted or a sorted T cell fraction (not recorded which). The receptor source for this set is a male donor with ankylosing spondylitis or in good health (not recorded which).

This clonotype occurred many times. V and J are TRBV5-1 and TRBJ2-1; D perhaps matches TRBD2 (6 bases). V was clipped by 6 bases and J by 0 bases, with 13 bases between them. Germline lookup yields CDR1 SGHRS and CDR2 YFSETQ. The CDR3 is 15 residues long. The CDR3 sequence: CASMGLASSYNEQFF. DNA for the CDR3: TGCGCCAGCATGGGACTTGCGAGCTCCTACAATGAGCAGTTCTTC.

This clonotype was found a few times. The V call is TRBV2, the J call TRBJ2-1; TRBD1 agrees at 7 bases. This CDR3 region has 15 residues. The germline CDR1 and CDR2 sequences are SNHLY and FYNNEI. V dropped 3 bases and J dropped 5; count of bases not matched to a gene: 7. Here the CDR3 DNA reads TGTGCCAGCAGTGAGGGACAGTCATTCCACAATGAGCAGTTCTTC. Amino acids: CASSEGQSFHNEQFF.

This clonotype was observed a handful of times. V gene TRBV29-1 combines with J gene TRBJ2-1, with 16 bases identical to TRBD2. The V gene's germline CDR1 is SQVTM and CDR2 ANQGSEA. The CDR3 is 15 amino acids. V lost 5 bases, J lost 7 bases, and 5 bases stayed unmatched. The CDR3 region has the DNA TGCAGCGTTCAAGGGACTAGCGGGAGGGATAATGAGCAGTTCTTC. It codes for CSVQGTSGRDNEQFF.

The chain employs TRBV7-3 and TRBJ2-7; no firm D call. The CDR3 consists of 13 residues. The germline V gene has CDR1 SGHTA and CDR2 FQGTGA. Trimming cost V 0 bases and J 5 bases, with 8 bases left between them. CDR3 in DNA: TGTGCCAGCAGCTTAACGGCGGACCACGAGCAGTACTTC. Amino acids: CASSLTADHEQYF.

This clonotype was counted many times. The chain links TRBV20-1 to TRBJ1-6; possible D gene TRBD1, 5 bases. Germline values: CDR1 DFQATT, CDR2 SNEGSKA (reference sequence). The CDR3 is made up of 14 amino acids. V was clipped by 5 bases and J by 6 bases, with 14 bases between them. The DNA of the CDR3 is TGCAGTGCTCCCAGTAGGGGCAGTAATTCACCCCTCCACTTT. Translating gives CSAPSRGSNSPLHF.

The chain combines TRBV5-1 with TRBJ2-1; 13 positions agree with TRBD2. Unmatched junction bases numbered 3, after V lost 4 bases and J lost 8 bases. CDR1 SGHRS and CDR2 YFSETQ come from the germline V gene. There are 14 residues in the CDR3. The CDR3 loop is CASSRTSGGDEQFF. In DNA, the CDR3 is TGCGCCAGCAGCAGGACTAGCGGGGGTGATGAGCAGTTCTTC.

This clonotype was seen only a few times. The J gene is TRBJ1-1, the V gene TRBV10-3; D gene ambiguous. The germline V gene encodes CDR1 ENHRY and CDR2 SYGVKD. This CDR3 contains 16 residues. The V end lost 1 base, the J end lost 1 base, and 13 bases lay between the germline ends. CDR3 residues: CAISEYRTDQNTEAFF. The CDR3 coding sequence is TGTGCCATCAGTGAGTACCGAACAGACCAGAACACTGAAGCTTTCTTT.

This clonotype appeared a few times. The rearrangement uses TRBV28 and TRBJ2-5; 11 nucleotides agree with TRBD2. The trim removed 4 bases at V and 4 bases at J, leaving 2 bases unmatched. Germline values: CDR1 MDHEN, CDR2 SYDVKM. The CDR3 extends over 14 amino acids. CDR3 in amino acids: CASSSTSGGETQYF. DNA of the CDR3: TGTGCCAGCAGTTCAACTAGCGGGGGAGAGACCCAGTACTTC.

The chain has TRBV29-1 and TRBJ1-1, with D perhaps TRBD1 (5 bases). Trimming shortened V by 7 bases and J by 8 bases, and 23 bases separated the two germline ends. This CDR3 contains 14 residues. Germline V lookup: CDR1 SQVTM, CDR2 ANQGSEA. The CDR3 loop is CSATVRGMGTEAFF. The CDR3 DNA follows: TGCAGCGCCACAGTAAGGGGAATGGGGACGGAAGCTTTCTTT.

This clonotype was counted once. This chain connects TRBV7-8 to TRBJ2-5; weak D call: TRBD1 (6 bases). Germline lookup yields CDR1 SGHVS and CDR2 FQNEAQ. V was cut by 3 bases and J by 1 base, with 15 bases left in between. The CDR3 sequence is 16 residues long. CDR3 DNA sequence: TGTGCCAGCAGCTTGGGACAACAGGGTCCCCAAGAGACCCAGTACTTC. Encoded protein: CASSLGQQGPQETQYF. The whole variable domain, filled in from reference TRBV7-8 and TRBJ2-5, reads GAGVSQSPRYKVAKRGQDVALRCDPISGHVSLFWYQQALGQGPEFLTYFQNEAQLDKSGLPSDRFFAERPEGSVSTLKIQRTQQEDSAVYLCASSLGQQGPQETQYFGPGTRLLVL.

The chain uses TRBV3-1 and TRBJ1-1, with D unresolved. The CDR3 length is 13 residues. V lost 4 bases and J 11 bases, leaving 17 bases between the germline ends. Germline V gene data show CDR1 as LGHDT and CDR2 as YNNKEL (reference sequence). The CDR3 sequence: CASSPSDTGWAFF. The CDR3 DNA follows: TGTGCCAGCAGCCCCAGTGACACGGGTTGGGCTTTCTTT.

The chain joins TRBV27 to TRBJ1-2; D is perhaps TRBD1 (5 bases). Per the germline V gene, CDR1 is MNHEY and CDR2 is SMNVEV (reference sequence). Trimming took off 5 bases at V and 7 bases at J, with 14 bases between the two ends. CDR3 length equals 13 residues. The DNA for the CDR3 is TGTGCCAGCAGTGTTCAGGGCCCCGGTGGCTACACCTTC. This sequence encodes CASSVQGPGGYTF.

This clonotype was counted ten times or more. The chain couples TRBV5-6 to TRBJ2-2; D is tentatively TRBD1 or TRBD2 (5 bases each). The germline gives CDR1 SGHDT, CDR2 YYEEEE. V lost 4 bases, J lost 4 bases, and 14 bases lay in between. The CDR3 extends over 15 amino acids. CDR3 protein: CASSATGTPTGELFF. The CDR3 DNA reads TGTGCCAGCAGCGCGACCGGGACGCCCACCGGGGAGCTGTTTTTT. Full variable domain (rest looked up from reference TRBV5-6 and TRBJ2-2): DAGVTQSPTHLIKTRGQQVTLRCSPKSGHDTVSWYQQALGQGPQFIFQYYEEEERQRGNFPDRFSGHQFPNYSSELNVNALLLGDSALYLCASSATGTPTGELFFGEGSRLTVL.

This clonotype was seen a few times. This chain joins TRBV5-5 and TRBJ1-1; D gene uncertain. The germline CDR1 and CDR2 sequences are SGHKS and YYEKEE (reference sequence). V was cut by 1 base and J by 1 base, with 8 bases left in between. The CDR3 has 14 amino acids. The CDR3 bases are TGTGCCAGCAGCTTGAGGGATGGGAACACTGAAGCTTTCTTT. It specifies CASSLRDGNTEAFF.

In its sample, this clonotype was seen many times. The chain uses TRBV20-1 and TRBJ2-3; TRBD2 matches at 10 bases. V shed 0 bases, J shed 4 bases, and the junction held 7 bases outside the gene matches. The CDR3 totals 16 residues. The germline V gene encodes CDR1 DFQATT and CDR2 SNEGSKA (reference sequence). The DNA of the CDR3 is TGCAGTGCTAGAGATTGGGCTAGCGGGAGACCAGATACGCAGTATTTT. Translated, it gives CSARDWASGRPDTQYF.

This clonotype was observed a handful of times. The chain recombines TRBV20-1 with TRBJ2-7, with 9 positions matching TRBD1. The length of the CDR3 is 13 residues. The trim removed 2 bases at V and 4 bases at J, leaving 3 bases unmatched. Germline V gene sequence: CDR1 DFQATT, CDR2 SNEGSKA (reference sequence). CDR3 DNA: TGCAGTGCTAGACCGGGACAGGGTTACGAGCAGTACTTC. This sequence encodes CSARPGQGYEQYF.

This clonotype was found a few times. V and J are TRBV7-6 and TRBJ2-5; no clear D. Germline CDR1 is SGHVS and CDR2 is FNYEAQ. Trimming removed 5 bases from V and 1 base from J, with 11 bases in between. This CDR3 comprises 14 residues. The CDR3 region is CASSPRSGQETQYF. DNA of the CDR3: TGTGCCAGCAGCCCCCGATCAGGCCAAGAGACCCAGTACTTC. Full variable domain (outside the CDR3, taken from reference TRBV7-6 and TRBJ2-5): GAGVSQSPRYKVTKRGQDVALRCDPISGHVSLYWYRQALGQGPEFLTYFNYEAQQDKSGLPNDRFSAERPEGSISTLTIQRTEQRDSAMYRCASSPRSGQETQYFGPGTRLLVL.

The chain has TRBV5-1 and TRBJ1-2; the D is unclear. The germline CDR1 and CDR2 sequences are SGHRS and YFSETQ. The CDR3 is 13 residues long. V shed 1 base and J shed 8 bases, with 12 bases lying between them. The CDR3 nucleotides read TGCGCCAGCAGCTTGTCGGCGGAAGGGGGCTACACCTTC. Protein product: CASSLSAEGGYTF.

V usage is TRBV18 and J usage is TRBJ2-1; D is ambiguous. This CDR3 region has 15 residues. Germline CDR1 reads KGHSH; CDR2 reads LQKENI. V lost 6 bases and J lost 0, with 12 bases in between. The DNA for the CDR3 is TGTGCCAGCTCCCCCATCCCTGGCTCCTACAATGAGCAGTTCTTC. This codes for CASSPIPGSYNEQFF.

CDR3 region: CASSPAGTGVSNEQFF. The CDR3, as DNA: TGCGCCAGCAGCCCGGCAGGCACAGGGGTATCCAATGAGCAGTTCTTC. This chain joins TRBV5-1 and TRBJ2-1, with 7 bases matching TRBD1. Unmatched junction bases numbered 13, after V lost 4 bases and J lost 6 bases. The CDR3 runs 16 residues. The germline V gene encodes CDR1 SGHRS and CDR2 YFSETQ.

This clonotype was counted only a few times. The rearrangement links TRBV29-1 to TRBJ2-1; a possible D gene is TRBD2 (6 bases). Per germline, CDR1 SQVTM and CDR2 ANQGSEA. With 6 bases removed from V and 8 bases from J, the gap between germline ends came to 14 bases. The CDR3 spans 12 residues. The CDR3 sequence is CSVGGLRDEQFF. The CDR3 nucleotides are TGCAGCGTGGGAGGTTTAAGGGATGAGCAGTTCTTC.

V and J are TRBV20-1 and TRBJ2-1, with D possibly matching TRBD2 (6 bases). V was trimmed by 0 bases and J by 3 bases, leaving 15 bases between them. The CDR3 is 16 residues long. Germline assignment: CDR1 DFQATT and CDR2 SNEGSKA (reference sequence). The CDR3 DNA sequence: TGCAGTGCTAGAGATACGTCGGACGGGGGCTACAATGAGCAGTTCTTC. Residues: CSARDTSDGGYNEQFF.

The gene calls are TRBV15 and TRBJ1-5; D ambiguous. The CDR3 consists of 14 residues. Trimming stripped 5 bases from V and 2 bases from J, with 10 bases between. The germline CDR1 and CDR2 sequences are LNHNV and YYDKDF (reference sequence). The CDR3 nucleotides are TGTGCCACCAGCGTTGGTTCTGGCAATCAGCCCCAGCATTTT. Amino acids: CATSVGSGNQPQHF.